This TCR beta chain originates from a study of tumor-infiltrating lymphocytes in primary liver carcinoma. The overall study: Samples produced roughly 3.5 to 8 million productive TCRbeta reads, comparable across tissue types.

Total RNA amounting to roughly 480 ng was the source from which TCR beta cDNA was made with a constant-region primer. Employing slightly modified ARM-PCR, three nested multiplex PCR rounds were run, and these gave rise to the TCR beta libraries. TRBV1-TRBV30 forward primers paired with a C-beta reverse primer were used in the first two PCR rounds, which ran about 11 cycles each. MiXCR, run by TCRdb on the multiplex PCR reads, gives a single entry per CDR3 protein. The sample comprises about 200,000 distinct CDR3 sequences, almost 65% of which are singletons, and roughly 7% rests with the top ten. The study extracted blood RNA from unsorted whole blood and also extracted germline DNA. The CDR3 has 14 residues. The germline V gene encodes CDR1 SEHNR and CDR2 FQNEAQ (reference sequence). Between the trimmed V and J ends, which lost 5 bases and 1 base, there was a span of 9 bases. Study findings and constraints: Tumor-adjacent and tumor-blood pairs overlapped less than tumor region pairs did. Significantly greater top-250-clone fractions characterized tumors relative to blood (p = 0.039).

Details on this clonotype: Its antigen is not known. A much larger clone is a single base away; this may be a read error. The conserved final phenylalanine or tryptophan is absent from the CDR3, which likely points to a read error.

This chain uses TRBV7-9 with TRBJ2-1, with a possible D match to TRBD1 (5 bases). The source is an older woman with primary liver carcinoma and hepatitis B virus infection. The source material was peripheral blood. The CDR3 DNA reads as TGTGCCAGCAGCCGCAGGGAATCCTACAATGAGCAGTTCTTA. It codes for CASSRRESYNEQFL.